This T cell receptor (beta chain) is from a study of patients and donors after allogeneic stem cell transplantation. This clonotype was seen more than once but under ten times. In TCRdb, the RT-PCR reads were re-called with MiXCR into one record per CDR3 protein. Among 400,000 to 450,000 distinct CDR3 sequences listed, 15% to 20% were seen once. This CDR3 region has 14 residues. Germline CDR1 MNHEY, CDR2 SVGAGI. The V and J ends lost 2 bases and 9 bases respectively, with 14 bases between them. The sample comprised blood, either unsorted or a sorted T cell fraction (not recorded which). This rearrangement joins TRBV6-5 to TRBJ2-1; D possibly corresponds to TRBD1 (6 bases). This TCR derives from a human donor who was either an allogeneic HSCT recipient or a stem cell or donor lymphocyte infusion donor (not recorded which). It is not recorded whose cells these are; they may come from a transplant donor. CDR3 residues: CASSYPWTVPEQFF. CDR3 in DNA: TGTGCCAGCAGTTACCCGTGGACAGTTCCTGAGCAGTTCTTC.